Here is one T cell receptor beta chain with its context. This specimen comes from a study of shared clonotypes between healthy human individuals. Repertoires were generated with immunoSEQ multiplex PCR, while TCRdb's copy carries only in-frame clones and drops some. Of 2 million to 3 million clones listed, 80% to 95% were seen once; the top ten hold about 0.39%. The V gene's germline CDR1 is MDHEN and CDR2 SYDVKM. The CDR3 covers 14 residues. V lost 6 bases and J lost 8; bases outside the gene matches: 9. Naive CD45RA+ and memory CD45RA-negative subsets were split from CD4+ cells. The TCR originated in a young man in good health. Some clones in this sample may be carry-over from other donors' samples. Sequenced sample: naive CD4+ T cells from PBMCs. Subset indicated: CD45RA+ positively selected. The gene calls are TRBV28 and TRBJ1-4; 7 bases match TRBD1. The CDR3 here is CASSLTGRWEKLFF. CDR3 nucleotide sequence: TGTGCCAGCAGCTTGACAGGGAGGTGGGAAAAACTGTTTTTT. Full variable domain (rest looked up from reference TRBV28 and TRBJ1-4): DVKVTQSSRYLVKRTGEKVFLECVQDMDHENMFWYRQDPGLGLRLIYFSYDVKMKEKGDIPEGYSVSREKKERFSLILESASTNQTSMYLCASSLTGRWEKLFFGSGTQLSVL.